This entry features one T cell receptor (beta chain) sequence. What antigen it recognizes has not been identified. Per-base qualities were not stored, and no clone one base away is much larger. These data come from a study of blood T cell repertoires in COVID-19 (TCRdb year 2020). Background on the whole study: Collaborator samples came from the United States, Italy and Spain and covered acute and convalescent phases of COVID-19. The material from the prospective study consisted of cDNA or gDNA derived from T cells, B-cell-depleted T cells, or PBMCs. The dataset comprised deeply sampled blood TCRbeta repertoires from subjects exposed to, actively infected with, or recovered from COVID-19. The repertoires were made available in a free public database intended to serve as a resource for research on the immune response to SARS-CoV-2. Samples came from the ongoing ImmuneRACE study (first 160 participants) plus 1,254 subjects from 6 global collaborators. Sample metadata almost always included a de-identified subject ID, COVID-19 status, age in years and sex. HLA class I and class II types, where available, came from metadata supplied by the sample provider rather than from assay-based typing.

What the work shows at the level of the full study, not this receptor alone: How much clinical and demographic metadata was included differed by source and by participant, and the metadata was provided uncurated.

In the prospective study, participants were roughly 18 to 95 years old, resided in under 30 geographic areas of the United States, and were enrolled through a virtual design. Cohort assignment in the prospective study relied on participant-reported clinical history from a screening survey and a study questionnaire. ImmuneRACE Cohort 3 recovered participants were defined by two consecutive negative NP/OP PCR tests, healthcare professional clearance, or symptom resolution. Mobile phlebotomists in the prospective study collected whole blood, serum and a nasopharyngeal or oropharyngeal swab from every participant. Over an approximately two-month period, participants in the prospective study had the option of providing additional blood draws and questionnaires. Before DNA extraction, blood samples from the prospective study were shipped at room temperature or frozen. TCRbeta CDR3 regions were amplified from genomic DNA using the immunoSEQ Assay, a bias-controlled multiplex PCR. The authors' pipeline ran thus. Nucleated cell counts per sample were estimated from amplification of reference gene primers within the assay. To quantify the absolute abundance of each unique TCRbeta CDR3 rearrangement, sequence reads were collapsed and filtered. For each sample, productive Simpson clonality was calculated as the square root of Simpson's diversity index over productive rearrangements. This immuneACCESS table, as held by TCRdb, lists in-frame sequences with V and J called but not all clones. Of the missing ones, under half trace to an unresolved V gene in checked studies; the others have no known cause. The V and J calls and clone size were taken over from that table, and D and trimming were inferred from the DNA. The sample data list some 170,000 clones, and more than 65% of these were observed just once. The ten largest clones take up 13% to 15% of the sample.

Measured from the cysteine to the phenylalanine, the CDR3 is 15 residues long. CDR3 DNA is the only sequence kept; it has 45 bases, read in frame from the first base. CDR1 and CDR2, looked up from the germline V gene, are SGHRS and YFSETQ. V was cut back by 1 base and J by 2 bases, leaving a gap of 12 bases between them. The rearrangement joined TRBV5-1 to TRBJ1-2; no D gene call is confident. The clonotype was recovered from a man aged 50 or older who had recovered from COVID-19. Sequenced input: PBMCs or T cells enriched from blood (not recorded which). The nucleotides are TGCGCCAGCAGCTTGCACCTCGGAGAAAACTATGGCTACACCTTC. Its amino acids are CASSLHLGENYGYTF.